This TCR beta chain was recorded in a study of blood T cell repertoires in COVID-19. Whole-study context: Sources were T cells, B-cell-depleted T cells, or PBMCs; the material itself was cDNA or gDNA.

TCRdb's table, derived via immunoSEQ multiplex PCR, lists solely in-frame clones and lacks some. Among 150,000 to 200,000 clones listed, about 88% were seen once. Germline V lookup: CDR1 GTSNPN, CDR2 SVGIG (reference sequence). The V and J ends lost 3 bases and 2 bases, in that order; junction bases with no gene match: 5. This CDR3 has 15 residues. The chain uses TRBV30 and TRBJ2-5; 11 bases agree with TRBD2. Material for sequencing was peripheral blood. The clonotype was recovered from a man aged 55 to 70 with acute or convalescent COVID-19. CDR3 coding DNA: TGTGCCTGGAGCGACCGGACTAGCGGGCAAGAGACCCAGTACTTC. This gives the protein CAWSDRTSGQETQYF.